This T cell receptor beta chain is from a study of molecular identifiers for immune sequencing clone quantification. Study observations and caveats: Clones above 20 RNA copies contained over 99% of effector molecules and under 1% of naive molecules.

Note on this clonotype: Its antigen is not identified. Given a much more abundant clone one base away, this may be a read error.

Bulk TCR library preparation followed previously described methods with listed TCR primers. A single record per CDR3 protein comes from TCRdb applying MiXCR to the PCR reads. The sample yields 40,000 to 50,000 distinct CDR3 sequences, over 15% seen once. Germline V gives CDR1 LNHDA, CDR2 SQIVND (reference sequence). This CDR3 region has 11 residues. Source material: naive CD8+ T cells from blood, with Jurkat cell RNA spiked in. Subset specified: FACS-sorted CD8+CD4-CCR7+CD45RA+ naive T cells. This clonotype was sampled from a human donor in good health. Some libraries in this study had Jurkat cell RNA spiked in. This sequence joins TRBV19 and TRBJ1-1; no clear D. Here the CDR3 reads CACSTPGEAFF. CDR3 nucleotides: TGTGCCTGTAGTACCCCGGGGGAAGCTTTCTTT.